The 28 T cell receptor beta chains listed next were all sequenced from one sample in a study of blood T cell repertoires in COVID-19. Assay used: immunoSEQ multiplex PCR; TCRdb lists only in-frame clones, some missing. Of over 150,000 clones in the sample, nearly 90% were seen once. Sequences were obtained from peripheral blood. The receptors come from a man aged 45-65 years with COVID-19, enrolled during active disease.

The chain has TRBV30 and TRBJ2-1; TRBD2 matches at 10 bases. The length of the CDR3 is 14 residues. V was pared by 1 base and J by 4 bases, with 1 base of the junction left unmatched. Germline-derived CDR1 and CDR2 are GTSNPN and SVGIG (reference sequence). For the CDR3, the DNA is TGTGCCTGGAGTGGACTAGCGGGTTACAATGAGCAGTTCTTC. Residues: CAWSGLAGYNEQFF.

This chain joins TRBV19 and TRBJ2-1; 7 bases align to TRBD1. The CDR3 spans 15 residues. Germline values: CDR1 LNHDA, CDR2 SQIVND (reference sequence). V lost 4 bases, J lost 4 bases, and 7 bases stayed unmatched. The chain's CDR3 is CASSNRQGPYNEQFF. CDR3 bases: TGTGCCAGTAGTAACCGACAGGGCCCTTACAATGAGCAGTTCTTC.

The chain carries TRBV11-3 and TRBJ2-7, with TRBD1 matching 7 bases. V lost 4 bases to trimming and J lost 4 bases; unmatched junction nucleotides: 4. Germline V lookup: CDR1 SGHNT, CDR2 YENEEA. The CDR3 extends over 13 amino acids. The CDR3 nucleotides read TGTGCCAGCAGCTCTACGACAGGGTACGAGCAGTACTTC. It is translated as CASSSTTGYEQYF. The variable domain in full, with the rest retrieved from reference TRBV11-3 and TRBJ2-7, is EAGVVQSPRYKIIEKKQPVAFWCNPISGHNTLYWYLQNLGQGPELLIRYENEEAVDDSQLPKDRFSAERLKGVDSTLKIQPAELGDSAVYLCASSSTTGYEQYFGPGTRLTVT.

The V call is TRBV6-1, the J call TRBJ2-7; 8 bases match TRBD1. The CDR3 spans 13 residues. V trimming: 5 bases; J trimming: 3 bases; junction bases outside the gene matches: 3. Germline CDR1 is MNHNS and CDR2 is SASEGT. The CDR3 region has the DNA TGTGCCAGCAGTCCCGGGACAGGCTACGAGCAGTACTTC. Protein product: CASSPGTGYEQYF.

The chain joins TRBV7-8 to TRBJ1-1; 10 bases agree with TRBD1. The germline CDR1 and CDR2 sequences are SGHVS and FQNEAQ. The CDR3 is made up of 16 amino acids. J lost 4 bases, V lost 6 bases, and 11 bases had no gene match. This chain's CDR3 is CASRRADRGFSTEAFF. For the CDR3, the DNA is TGTGCCAGCAGACGGGCGGACAGGGGGTTTAGCACTGAAGCTTTCTTT.

The chain is built from TRBV6-5 and TRBJ2-7; D remains unclear. Per germline, CDR1 MNHEY and CDR2 SVGAGI. V was trimmed by 6 bases and J by 4 bases, leaving 13 bases between them. The CDR3 has 13 residues. CDR3: CASRSSYGYEQYF. In DNA, the CDR3 is TGTGCCAGCAGATCGTCGTACGGTTACGAGCAGTACTTC.

The chain carries TRBV6-5 and TRBJ1-6; D possibly corresponds to TRBD1 (6 bases). Germline V lookup: CDR1 MNHEY, CDR2 SVGAGI. The CDR3 extends over 16 amino acids. The germline V and J ends were trimmed by 4 bases and 6 bases, with 16 bases remaining between them. As DNA, the CDR3 is TGTGCCAGCAGTTGGGCCTCGGACAGTTTTAATTCACCCCTCCACTTT. The encoded protein is CASSWASDSFNSPLHF.

The chain joins TRBV5-4 to TRBJ2-5, with a tentative D call TRBD1 (5 bases). With 3 bases removed from V and 3 bases from J, the gap between germline ends came to 9 bases. The germline V gene encodes CDR1 SGHNT and CDR2 YYREEE (reference sequence). The length of the CDR3 is 13 residues. CDR3 DNA: TGTGCCAGCAGCTCAGGGCTTGAAGAGACCCAGTACTTC. Its protein is CASSSGLEETQYF.

The V call is TRBV5-1, the J call TRBJ2-5; TRBD2 is a possible D gene (7 bases). The CDR3 loop spans 12 amino acids. Germline-derived CDR1 and CDR2 are SGHRS and YFSETQ. V was pared by 3 bases and J by 7 bases, with 10 bases between. The CDR3 is CASSSRGGTQYF. In DNA, the CDR3 is TGCGCCAGCAGCTCAAGGGGGGGGACCCAGTACTTC.

The CDR3 DNA sequence: TGTGCCAGTAGCCTACTTTGGACAGGGATTGGCGAGCAGTACTTC. As protein: CASSLLWTGIGEQYF. The chain is built from TRBV19 and TRBJ2-7; 8 nucleotides match TRBD1. V lost 6 bases, J lost 6 bases, and 13 bases stayed unmatched. Germline values: CDR1 LNHDA, CDR2 SQIVND (reference sequence). This CDR3 contains 15 residues. Filled out from reference TRBV19 and TRBJ2-7, the complete variable domain reads DGGITQSPKYLFRKEGQNVTLSCEQNLNHDAMYWYRQDPGQGLRLIYYSQIVNDFQKGDIAEGYSVSREKKESFPLTVTSAQKNPTAFYLCASSLLWTGIGEQYFGPGTRLTVT.

This chain uses TRBV18 with TRBJ1-2, with 7 bases lining up with TRBD1. V lost 3 bases to trimming and J lost 6 bases; unmatched junction nucleotides: 1. This CDR3 is built from 12 residues. Germline assignment: CDR1 KGHSH and CDR2 LQKENI. CDR3 sequence reads: CASSPDRDGYTF. CDR3 sequence (DNA): TGTGCCAGCTCACCTGACAGGGATGGCTACACCTTC.

This chain joins TRBV7-9 and TRBJ2-7; D might be TRBD2 (7 bases). This CDR3 contains 16 residues. V was pared by 7 bases and J by 2 bases, with 21 bases between. The germline CDR1 and CDR2 sequences are SEHNR and FQNEAQ (reference sequence). The CDR3 coding sequence is TGTGCCAGCACCCGAGGGGGGGCAGGAGAAACCTACGAGCAGTACTTC. Translated, it gives CASTRGGAGETYEQYF. Supplemented by reference TRBV7-9 and TRBJ2-7, the full variable domain reads DTGVSQNPRHKITKRGQNVTFRCDPISEHNRLYWYRQTLGQGPEFLTYFQNEAQLEKSRLLSDRFSAERPKGSFSTLEIQRTEQGDSAMYLCASTRGGAGETYEQYFGPGTRLTVT.

The chain carries TRBV10-3 and TRBJ1-2; D gene uncertain. CDR3 size: 15 residues. Trimming pared 10 bases from V and 7 bases from J, leaving 25 bases between. Looked up from germline, CDR1 is ENHRY and CDR2 is SYGVKD. The DNA for the CDR3 is TGTGCCAGCCATACAATGGGAGCAGATTATAGTGGCTACACCTTC. Protein sequence: CASHTMGADYSGYTF.

The rearrangement uses TRBV7-8 and TRBJ1-2; TRBD1 matches at 8 bases. Germline values: CDR1 SGHVS, CDR2 FQNEAQ. Unmatched junction bases numbered 8, after V lost 5 bases and J lost 3 bases. This CDR3 has 15 residues. The CDR3 coding sequence is TGTGCCAGCAGCATCGGACAGGGTTCGCACTATGGCTACACCTTC. This codes for CASSIGQGSHYGYTF.

This clone was seen a handful of times. V gene TRBV11-1 combines with J gene TRBJ2-1; TRBD1 is a possible D gene (6 bases). V shed 11 bases and J shed 7 bases, with 15 bases lying between them. Looked up from germline, CDR1 is SGHAT and CDR2 is FQDESV (reference sequence). This CDR3 spans 12 amino acids. The CDR3 nucleotides are TGTGCCGTTTGGGGGCCGGGGAATGAGCAGTTCTTC. This gives the protein CAVWGPGNEQFF.

The chain is built from TRBV6-5 and TRBJ1-1; D remains unclear. Between the trimmed V and J ends, which lost 3 bases and 2 bases, there was a span of 13 bases. Germline lookup yields CDR1 MNHEY and CDR2 SVGAGI. The CDR3 covers 15 residues. DNA of the CDR3: TGTGCCAGCAGTTATTTCACAGAACCTAACACTGAAGCTTTCTTT. This sequence encodes CASSYFTEPNTEAFF.

The V call is TRBV5-1, the J call TRBJ1-2, with TRBD1 as a possible D gene (5 bases). The V end lost 4 bases, the J end lost 3 bases, and 13 bases lay between the germline ends. Per the germline V gene, CDR1 is SGHRS and CDR2 is YFSETQ. The CDR3 length is 14 residues. The CDR3 is CASSPGGTDYGYTF. For the CDR3, the DNA is TGCGCCAGCAGCCCGGGGGGGACTGACTATGGCTACACCTTC.

This clone was seen just once. V is TRBV6-5 and J is TRBJ2-3; the D gene is possibly TRBD1 (5 bases). CDR3 length: 16 amino acids. CDR1 is MNHEY, CDR2 SVGAGI, per germline. Trimming took 1 base from V and 2 from J, leaving 13 bases between them. The CDR3 bases are TGTGCCAGCAGTTACTTCAGGGTCTTCAACACAGATACGCAGTATTTT. Translation gives CASSYFRVFNTDTQYF.

The table lists this clone with a count of one. This chain uses TRBV7-9 with TRBJ1-2, with a tentative D call TRBD1 (6 bases). V lost 5 bases, J lost 6 bases, and 13 bases lay in between. This CDR3 contains 13 residues. Germline V gene sequence: CDR1 SEHNR, CDR2 FQNEAQ (reference sequence). The CDR3 loop reads CASSPTGSHGYTF. The DNA for the CDR3 is TGTGCCAGCAGCCCTACAGGGTCCCATGGCTACACCTTC.

The chain employs TRBV10-3 and TRBJ2-5; 7 nucleotides line up with TRBD1. Germline CDR1 and CDR2: ENHRY and SYGVKD. The V and J ends lost 0 bases and 4 bases, in that order; junction bases with no gene match: 5. The CDR3 sequence is 15 residues long. The chain's CDR3 is CAISESRGRIETQYF. The CDR3 DNA is TGTGCCATCAGTGAGTCAAGGGGGCGCATAGAGACCCAGTACTTC.

The DNA of the CDR3 is TGTGCCACCAGTGATCGACAGGGCCACGAGCAGTACTTC. This translates into CATSDRQGHEQYF. V and J are TRBV24-1 and TRBJ2-7; 7 nucleotides align to TRBD1. The CDR3 consists of 13 residues. The trim removed 3 bases at V and 5 bases at J, leaving 3 bases unmatched. The germline V gene has CDR1 KGHDR and CDR2 SFDVKD.

This rearrangement joins TRBV6-5 to TRBJ1-6; D may be TRBD1 (6 bases). The CDR3 contains 14 residues. Germline-derived CDR1 and CDR2 are MNHEY and SVGAGI. The germline V and J ends were trimmed by 5 bases and 9 bases, with 14 bases remaining between them. CDR3 loop: CASSPREGGSPLHF. In DNA form, the CDR3 reads TGTGCCAGCAGTCCCCGGGAAGGGGGTTCACCCCTCCACTTT.

This clone occurred once. The J gene is TRBJ1-2, the V gene TRBV11-2; TRBD1 matches at 7 bases. The CDR3 has 13 residues. CDR1 is SGHAT, CDR2 FQNNGV, per germline. Trimming at V came to 5 bases and at J to 5 bases, leaving 5 bases not matched to a gene. CDR3 region: CASSLGTDYGYTF. The CDR3 region has the DNA TGTGCCAGCAGCCTCGGGACAGATTATGGCTACACCTTC. Using reference TRBV11-2 and TRBJ1-2 for the parts outside the CDR3, the full variable domain is EAGVAQSPRYKIIEKRQSVAFWCNPISGHATLYWYQQILGQGPKLLIQFQNNGVVDDSQLPKDRFSAERLKGVDSTLKIQPAKLEDSAVYLCASSLGTDYGYTFGSGTRLTVV.

The V and J genes are TRBV3-1 (or the pseudogene TRBV3-2) and TRBJ1-5, with D unclear. V lost 2 bases to trimming and J lost 5 bases, with 10 bases between them. CDR3 length: 14 amino acids. CDR1 LGHDT and CDR2 YNNKEL come from the germline V gene (reference sequence). CDR3 DNA sequence: TGTGCCAGCAGCCAACAAGGTGCGGATCAGCCCCAGCATTTT. It yields the protein CASSQQGADQPQHF.

The CDR3 nucleotides are TGTGCCAGCAGGGCGGCTAGCGGGACGTACGAGCAGTACTTC. Its protein product is CASRAASGTYEQYF. The chain employs TRBV6-5 and TRBJ2-7, with 9 bases identical to TRBD2. The germline CDR1 and CDR2 sequences are MNHEY and SVGAGI. Trimming removed 6 bases from V and 4 bases from J; junction bases left unmatched: 7. The CDR3 length is 14 residues.

V gene TRBV5-6 combines with J gene TRBJ2-7, with 7 nucleotides matching TRBD1. CDR1 and CDR2 from the germline V gene are SGHDT and YYEEEE. The CDR3 totals 15 residues. V lost 3 bases, J lost 5 bases, and 11 bases stayed unmatched. CDR3 coding DNA: TGTGCCAGCAGCTCGGACCAGGGGGTTTGGGACGAGCAGTACTTC. Protein: CASSSDQGVWDEQYF.

The chain couples TRBV28 to TRBJ1-2, with 8 nucleotides matching TRBD1. V shed 5 bases, J shed 7 bases, and the junction held 9 bases outside the gene matches. The CDR3 totals 14 residues. Germline assignment: CDR1 MDHEN and CDR2 SYDVKM. This CDR3 reads CASSPADRESGYTF. The CDR3 DNA reads TGTGCCAGCAGTCCAGCGGACAGGGAAAGTGGCTACACCTTC.

The chain carries TRBV28 and TRBJ2-7, with D possibly TRBD1 on 6 matching bases. The CDR3 is made up of 14 amino acids. The germline CDR1 and CDR2 sequences are MDHEN and SYDVKM. V gave up 4 bases and J gave up 2 bases, with 12 bases separating them. The CDR3 sequence is CASSSGAPTYEQYF. CDR3 coding DNA: TGTGCCAGCAGTTCAGGGGCCCCTACCTACGAGCAGTACTTC.